The T cell receptor (beta chain) under discussion was sequenced for a study of blood T cell repertoires in COVID-19. At the level of the study: Researchers got acute and convalescent COVID-19 samples from the United States, Italy and Spain. T cells, B-cell-depleted T cells, or PBMCs provided the cDNA or gDNA that served as material.

V dropped 0 bases and J dropped 0 bases, with 12 bases sitting between them. Germline CDR1 is MGHRA and CDR2 is YSYEKL. The CDR3 has 17 residues. Study processing details: The authors estimated nucleated cell counts from reference gene primer amplification. TCRdb keeps only in-frame clones here, not all; method: immunoSEQ multiplex PCR. V and J calls and clone size are given by that table; D and trimming were obtained from the DNA. The table has some 140,000 clones, 60% to 80% seen once. The chain employs TRBV4-1 and TRBJ2-1; no reliable D call. The sequenced sample was peripheral blood. This clonotype originated in a man aged 60 to 69 who had recovered from COVID-19. In nucleotides, the CDR3 is TGCGCCAGCAGCCAAGATCCACCTCCCAGCTCCTACAATGAGCAGTTCTTC. This sequence encodes CASSQDPPPSSYNEQFF.